This T cell receptor (beta chain) was sequenced for a study of Ad26.COV2.S vaccination and SARS-CoV-2 variants. On the study more broadly: Donor was assigned to the Ad26.COV2.S arm of trial COV1001.

The V end lost 5 bases, the J end lost 0 bases, and 7 bases lay between the germline ends. CDR1 and CDR2 (germline): SEHNR, FQNEAQ (reference sequence). The CDR3 totals 13 residues. The repertoire was sequenced with immunoSEQ multiplex PCR; TCRdb's copy has only in-frame clones and lacks some. Of some 420,000 clones in the sample, roughly 88% were seen once. Noted treatment: some 20 received Ad26.COV2.S at low or high dose, single or two shots; about 5 received placebo; per-sample allocation not given. Sampling happened 63 days after the first vaccine or placebo injection. The specimen was peripheral blood, collected in a trial of Ad26.COV2.S vaccine versus placebo. This chain connects TRBV7-9 to TRBJ1-1; D unclear. This clonotype was obtained from a person between 18 and 59 years old who received the Ad26.COV2.S COVID-19 vaccine or a placebo. CDR3 in amino acids: CASSGLLNTEAFF. CDR3 sequence (DNA): TGTGCCAGCAGCGGTTTGCTGAACACTGAAGCTTTCTTT.